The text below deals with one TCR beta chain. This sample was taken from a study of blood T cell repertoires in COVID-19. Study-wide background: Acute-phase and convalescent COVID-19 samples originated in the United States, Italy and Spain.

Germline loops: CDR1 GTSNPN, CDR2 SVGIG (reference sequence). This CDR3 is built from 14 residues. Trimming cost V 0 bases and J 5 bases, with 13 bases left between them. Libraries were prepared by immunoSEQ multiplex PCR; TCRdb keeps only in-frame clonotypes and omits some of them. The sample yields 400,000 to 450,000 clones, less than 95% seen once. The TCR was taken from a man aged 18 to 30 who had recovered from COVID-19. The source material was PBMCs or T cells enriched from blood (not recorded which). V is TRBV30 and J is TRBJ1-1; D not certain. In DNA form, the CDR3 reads TGTGCCTGGAGTGTAGGTGAATGGGCAACTGAAGCTTTCTTT. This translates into CAWSVGEWATEAFF.